This TCR beta chain was identified during a study of identical twins. General study findings and limits: A lower insertion count was a feature of abundant cord blood beta clonotypes, with no such feature in memory repertoires.

A universal primer site was added by template switching, and unique molecular identifiers were carried by the cDNA. TCRdb independently ran MiXCR on the 5' RACE reads; one entry per CDR3 protein. This sample yields over 550,000 distinct CDR3 sequences, of which around 7.5% are seen a single time; roughly 1.6% belongs to the top ten. On this clonotype: The antigen is not known.

These data were also reused for a study on yellow fever vaccine responses in identical twins.

This sequence was found in a woman younger than 30 in good health. The sample consisted of PBMCs.

This chain's CDR3 is CASSSAGSTGELFF. The CDR3 DNA reads as TGTGCCAGCAGTTCGGCAGGGAGCACCGGGGAGCTGTTTTTT. The chain has TRBV28 and TRBJ2-2; possibly TRBD1 or TRBD2 for D (5 bases each). V gave up 4 bases and J gave up 4 bases, with 10 bases separating them. Germline V gene data show CDR1 as MDHEN and CDR2 as SYDVKM. The CDR3 loop spans 14 amino acids.